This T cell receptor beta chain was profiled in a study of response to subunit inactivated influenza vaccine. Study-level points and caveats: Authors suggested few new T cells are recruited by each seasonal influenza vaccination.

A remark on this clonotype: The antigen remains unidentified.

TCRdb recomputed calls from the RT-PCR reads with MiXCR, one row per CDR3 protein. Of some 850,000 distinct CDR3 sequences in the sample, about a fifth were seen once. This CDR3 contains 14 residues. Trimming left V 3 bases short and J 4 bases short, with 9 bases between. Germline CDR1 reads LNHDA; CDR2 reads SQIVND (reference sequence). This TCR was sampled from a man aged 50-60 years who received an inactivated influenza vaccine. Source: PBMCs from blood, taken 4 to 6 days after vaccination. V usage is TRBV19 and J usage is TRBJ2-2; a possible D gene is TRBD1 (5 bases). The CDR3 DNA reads TGTGCCAGTAGTATTTGGGGCCTCACCGGGGAGCTGTTTTTT. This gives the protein CASSIWGLTGELFF.